Below, 3 T cell receptor beta chains from the same sample are listed, as sequenced in a study of T cells in Graves' hyperthyroidism and ophthalmopathy. Amplification of TCR beta CDR3 regions used RNA as the template. Using the HTBI primer set, a first-round RT-PCR was run on the TCR CDR3. TCRdb re-called the multiplex PCR reads with MiXCR, one entry per CDR3 protein. The data contain about 840,000 distinct CDR3 sequences, over 35% of them singletons. Material for sequencing was blood. These receptors were obtained from a man aged 18 to 29 with Graves' hyperthyroidism.

This chain uses TRBV5-1 with TRBJ2-7; D is perhaps TRBD1 (6 bases). The ends were cut back, 1 base at V and 7 bases at J, with 12 bases in the middle. The CDR3 sequence is 13 residues long. The germline gives CDR1 SGHRS, CDR2 YFSETQ. The DNA of the CDR3 is TGCGCCAGCAGCTTGCGGGACATTCGGGAGCAGTACTTC. This gives the protein CASSLRDIREQYF.

The chain combines TRBV7-3 with TRBJ2-2; tentative D call: TRBD1 (5 bases). CDR1 SGHTA and CDR2 FQGTGA come from the germline V gene. This CDR3 is built from 14 residues. The ends were cut back, 7 bases at V and 7 bases at J, with 16 bases in the middle. The CDR3 spells CASIPDRFIGELFF. The CDR3 bases are TGTGCCAGCATCCCCGACAGATTTATCGGGGAGCTGTTTTTT.

The chain is built from TRBV6-6 and TRBJ2-5; TRBD2 agrees at 11 bases. The germline CDR1 and CDR2 sequences are MNHNY and SVGAGI (reference sequence). J gave up 4 bases and V 5 bases, and 9 bases lay outside the gene matches. This CDR3 is built from 16 residues. In DNA, the CDR3 is TGTGCCAGCAGTCCTCGGACTAGCGGGTTAGGAGAGACCCAGTACTTC. Translating gives CASSPRTSGLGETQYF.